Below, one T cell receptor (beta chain) is given with its context. These data belong to a study of blood T cell repertoires in COVID-19. The data were produced by immunoSEQ multiplex PCR, yet TCRdb's version contains in-frame clones alone and is incomplete. Among fewer than 450,000 clones listed, around 90% were seen once. The sequenced sample consisted of PBMCs or T cells enriched from blood (not recorded which). This TCR was sampled from a man aged 18 to 30 who had recovered from COVID-19.

The CDR3 reads CASSESRTNTGELFF. As DNA, the CDR3 is TGTGCCAGCAGTGAAAGCAGGACTAACACCGGGGAGCTGTTTTTT. V and J are TRBV6-1 and TRBJ2-2, with TRBD2 as a possible D gene (5 bases). This CDR3 is built from 15 residues. Trimming removed 2 bases from V and 2 bases from J, with 9 bases in between. CDR1 and CDR2 from the germline V gene are MNHNS and SASEGT.